This T cell receptor (beta chain) appears in the sequencing data of a study of beta chain features in type 1 diabetes. Study background: Regarding age, gender and cell yields, patients proved similar to healthy donors. Over all samples combined, some 99,000,000 sorted cells were examined.

Staining for CD45RO/CCR7/CD25/CD127/CD95/CD27 allowed sorting of CD4+ naive, central memory, regulatory and stem cell-like memory cells. Overall study results and limits: VDJ junctions from type 1 diabetes patients carried fewer insertions and larger deletions. All four CD4+ subsets from Type 1 diabetes patients carried moderately but significantly shorter TCRB CDR3s.

The CDR3 is 14 amino acids. V was cut by 4 bases and J by 0 bases, with 9 bases left in between. Germline CDR1 is MGHRA and CDR2 is YSYEKL. Every bit of the isolated RNA underwent reverse transcription, so sequencing read expressed TCRB transcripts. This table comes from immunoSEQ multiplex PCR, and its TCRdb copy is limited to in-frame clones, with some not included. Of roughly 240,000 clones detected, 24% appear once; the ten largest clones hold roughly 0.011%. As to this clone: Its specificity is not known.

The genes are TRBV4-1 and TRBJ1-1; D is unclear. Material for sequencing was naive CD4+ T cells from blood. The receptor was derived from a woman in her twenties or thirties with type 1 diabetes. The CDR3 coding sequence is TGCGCCAGCAGCCCTCTGTACATGAACACTGAAGCTTTCTTT. Encoded protein: CASSPLYMNTEAFF.